This T cell receptor beta chain was found in a study of shared clonotypes between healthy human individuals. For the study at large: Per donor, three plates held CD4 naive cells, three held CD4 memory, two held CD8 naive and one held CD8 memory.

Study outcomes and limitations: Among non-shared clonotypes, generation probabilities were lower than among those shared by all four donors. Among the subsets, naive ones generally showed larger estimated richness than memory ones.

With respect to this clone: Its matching antigen is unknown.

Germline CDR1 SQVTM, CDR2 ANQGSEA. Trimming left V 3 bases short and J 2 bases short, with 10 bases between. The CDR3 has 13 amino acids. Naive CD8 cells lacked CD45RO, underwent positive selection for CCR7 and left out terminally differentiated effector memory CD45RA+ cells. Every immunoSEQ plate was one replicate of a subset's evenly spread DNA. Only in-frame clones appear in the TCRdb table, and some are missing; sequencing was by immunoSEQ multiplex PCR. The data contain about 700,000 clones, 92% of them singletons. The sequenced material came from naive CD8+ T cells sorted from blood. The source is a young man in good health. The chain links TRBV29-1 to TRBJ1-2, with D hard to call. The CDR3, as DNA: TGCAGCGTTGAGTCTTTCGGGAACTATGGCTACACCTTC. The encoded protein is CSVESFGNYGYTF. The full variable domain, rest sourced from reference TRBV29-1 and TRBJ1-2, is SAVISQKPSRDICQRGTSLTIQCQVDSQVTMMFWYRQQPGQSLTLIATANQGSEATYESGFVIDKFPISRPNLTFSTLTVSNMSPEDSSIYLCSVESFGNYGYTFGSGTRLTVV.